Below, one TCR beta chain is given with its context. What it recognizes is unknown. With 60 Vbeta and 13 Jbeta primers, the PCR was carried out. Generated by immunoSEQ multiplex PCR, the TCRdb table keeps only in-frame clones and is missing some. The profile covers 100,000 to 150,000 clones, with around three quarters appearing a single time and 1% taken by the ten largest. This specimen belongs to a study of cytomegalovirus exposure and HLA in healthy donors. General observations from the study: It was taken for granted in presence/absence analyses that sequencing depth across donors was roughly uniform.

The clonotype was recovered from a man aged 40-55 years in good health and CMV-seronegative. Sequenced: PBMCs.

This chain's CDR3 is CASSNGQGASYEQYF. The CDR3 DNA follows: TGCGCCAGCAGTAACGGACAGGGGGCGAGTTACGAGCAGTACTTC. The chain links TRBV10-1 to TRBJ2-7; 11 nucleotides align to TRBD1. The CDR3 consists of 15 residues. V was pared by 5 bases and J by 4 bases, with 7 bases of the junction left unmatched. Germline CDR1 WNHNN, CDR2 SYGVQD (reference sequence).